The clone carrying this TCR beta chain was found many times. Each CDR3 protein is one row after TCRdb ran MiXCR on the reads. The top ten clones hold around 13% of a sample with a few hundred thousand distinct CDR3 sequences, about 26% of them seen once. This sample stems from a study of T cell repertoires in cytomegalovirus infection. The CDR3 consists of 17 residues. Germline assignment: CDR1 SGHTA and CDR2 FQGNSA. V trimming: 5 bases; J trimming: 5 bases; junction bases outside the gene matches: 9. The sequenced sample consisted of PBMCs. V gene TRBV7-2 combines with J gene TRBJ2-1; TRBD2 agrees at 13 bases. The receptor comes from a human donor in good health (CMV status not recorded). Some clones in this sample may be carry-over from other donors' samples. In DNA form, the CDR3 reads TGTGCCAGCAGCGTCGGACTAGCGGGAGTAACGGACAATGAGCAGTTCTTC. Translated, it gives CASSVGLAGVTDNEQFF.